One TCR beta chain is described in this entry. The antigen remains undetermined. The sample is drawn from a study of cytomegalovirus exposure and HLA in healthy donors. The study ran its PCR with 60 Vbeta and 13 Jbeta primers. Assay: immunoSEQ multiplex PCR; the TCRdb copy retains only in-frame clones and omits some. The sample has some 250,000 clones; about 81% are singletons. Study-wide results and limits: A later analysis reportedly found fewer N-insertions in an Asian-associated ancestry cluster than the roughly 680-donor mean. Cytomegalovirus-associated status was assigned to roughly 160 TCR beta chains. Clonal expansion was found to be greater in HLA-associated TCR beta chains than in equally common others in a later analysis.

V was cut by 1 base and J by 1 base, with 13 bases left in between. Germline CDR1 reads SEHNR; CDR2 reads FQNEAQ (reference sequence). The CDR3 totals 16 residues. The gene calls are TRBV7-9 and TRBJ1-1; D not certain. Sequenced: PBMCs. This TCR derives from a woman aged 55-75 years in good health and CMV-seropositive. The CDR3 here is CASSLGSSLGNTEAFF. The CDR3, as DNA: TGTGCCAGCAGCTTAGGGAGCTCCCTAGGGAACACTGAAGCTTTCTTT.